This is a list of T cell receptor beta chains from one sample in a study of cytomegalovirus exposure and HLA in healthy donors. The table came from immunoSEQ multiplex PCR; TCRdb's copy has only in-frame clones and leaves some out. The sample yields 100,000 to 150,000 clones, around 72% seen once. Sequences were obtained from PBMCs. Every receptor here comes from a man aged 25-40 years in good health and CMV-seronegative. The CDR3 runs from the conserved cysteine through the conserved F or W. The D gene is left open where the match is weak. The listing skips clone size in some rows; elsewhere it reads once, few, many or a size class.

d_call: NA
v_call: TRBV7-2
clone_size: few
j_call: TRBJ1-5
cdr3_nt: TGTGCCAGCAGCTTACTCCCGACAGGCACCAATCAGCCCCAGCATTTT
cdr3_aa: CASSLLPTGTNQPQHF

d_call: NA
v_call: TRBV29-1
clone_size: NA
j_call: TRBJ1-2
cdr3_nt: TGCAGCGTTGCAGTGTGGGCAGGACTTAACTATGGCTACACCTTC
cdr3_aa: CSVAVWAGLNYGYTF

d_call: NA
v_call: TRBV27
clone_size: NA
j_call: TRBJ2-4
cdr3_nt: TGTGCCAGCAGTACACAGACAGATCCCCTAGCCAAAAACATTCAGTACTTC
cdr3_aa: CASSTQTDPLAKNIQYF

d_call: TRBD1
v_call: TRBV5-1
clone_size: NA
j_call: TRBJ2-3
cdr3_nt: TGCGCCAGCAGCCCAAGGGACAGGGACGGCACAGATACGCAGTATTTT
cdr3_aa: CASSPRDRDGTDTQYF

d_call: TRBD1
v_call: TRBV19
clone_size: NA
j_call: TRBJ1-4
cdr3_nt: TGTGCCAGTAGTAAAGCCGGGACAGGGACTAATGAAAAACTGTTTTTT
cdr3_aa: CASSKAGTGTNEKLFF

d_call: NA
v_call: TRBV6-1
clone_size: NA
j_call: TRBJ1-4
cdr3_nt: TGTGCCAGCAGTGAATCCCCCGGGGAAAAACTGTTTTTT
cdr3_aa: CASSESPGEKLFF

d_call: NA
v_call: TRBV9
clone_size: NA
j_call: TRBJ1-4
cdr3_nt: TGTGCCAGCAGCCTTACCCAGGGATATGGAGAAAAACTGTTTTTT
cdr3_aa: CASSLTQGYGEKLFF

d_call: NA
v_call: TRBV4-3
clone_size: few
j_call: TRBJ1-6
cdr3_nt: TGCGCCAGCAGCCAAGACGGGCAGGGGAATTCACCCCTCCACTTT
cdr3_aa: CASSQDGQGNSPLHF

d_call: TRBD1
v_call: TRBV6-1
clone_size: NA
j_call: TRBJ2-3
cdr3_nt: TGTGCCAGCAGTGGGTGGACAGGGGGCGCCGATACGCAGTATTTT
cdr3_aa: CASSGWTGGADTQYF

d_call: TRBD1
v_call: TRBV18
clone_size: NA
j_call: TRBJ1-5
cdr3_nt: TGTGCCAGCTCACCACAGGGGGCCTGGAGCAATCAGCCCCAGCATTTT
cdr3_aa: CASSPQGAWSNQPQHF

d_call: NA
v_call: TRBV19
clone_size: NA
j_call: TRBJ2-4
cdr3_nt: TGTGCCAGTAGTATCGGCCAGGGGTTAGCCAAAAACATTCAGTACTTC
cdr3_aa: CASSIGQGLAKNIQYF

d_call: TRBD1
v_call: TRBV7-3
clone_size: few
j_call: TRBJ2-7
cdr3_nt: TGTGCCAGCAGCCCCGGGACAGGGGGCTACGAGCAGTACTTC
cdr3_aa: CASSPGTGGYEQYF

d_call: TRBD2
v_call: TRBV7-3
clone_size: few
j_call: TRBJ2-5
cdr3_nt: TGTGCCAGCAGCCGATCCGGGGGGGGAATGGAGACCCAGTACTTC
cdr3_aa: CASSRSGGGMETQYF

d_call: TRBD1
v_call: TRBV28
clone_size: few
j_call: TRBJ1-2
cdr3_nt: TGTGCCAACCAGGACAGGGGAGGGAACTATGGCTACACCTTC
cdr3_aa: CANQDRGGNYGYTF

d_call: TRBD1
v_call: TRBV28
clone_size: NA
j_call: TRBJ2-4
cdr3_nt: TGTGCCAGCAGTTTAGGACAGGGAAAGTACTTC
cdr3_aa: CASSLGQGKYF

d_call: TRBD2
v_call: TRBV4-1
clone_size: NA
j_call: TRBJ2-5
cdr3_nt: TGCGCCAGCAGCCAGCTCCTGACTAGCGGGGGGTCGGGGACCCAGTACTTC
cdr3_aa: CASSQLLTSGGSGTQYF

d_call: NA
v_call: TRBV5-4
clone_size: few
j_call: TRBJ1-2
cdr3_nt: TGTGCCAGCAGCACGGACAGAAACTATGGCTACACCTTC
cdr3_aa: CASSTDRNYGYTF